Listed here is a single T cell receptor (beta chain). For the second PCR, which ran for about 6 to 12 cycles, a sample-barcoded 5' primer and a J-beta primer mix were used. Using its own MiXCR run on the 5' RACE reads, TCRdb lists one record per CDR3 protein. The sample yields hundreds of thousands of distinct CDR3 sequences, under 25% seen once. The data originate from a study of blood T cells in healthy people across ages. From germline, CDR1 is MDHEN and CDR2 SYDVKM. The length of the CDR3 is 18 residues. Trimming removed 5 bases at V and 2 bases at J, with 21 bases between. The sequence was collected from a man between 65 and 80 years old in good health. Sequenced: blood. The chain recombines TRBV28 with TRBJ1-4, with D hard to call. The CDR3: CASSPTPLTAETNEKLFF. DNA for the CDR3: TGTGCCAGCAGTCCCACACCCCTTACAGCCGAGACTAATGAAAAACTGTTTTTT.